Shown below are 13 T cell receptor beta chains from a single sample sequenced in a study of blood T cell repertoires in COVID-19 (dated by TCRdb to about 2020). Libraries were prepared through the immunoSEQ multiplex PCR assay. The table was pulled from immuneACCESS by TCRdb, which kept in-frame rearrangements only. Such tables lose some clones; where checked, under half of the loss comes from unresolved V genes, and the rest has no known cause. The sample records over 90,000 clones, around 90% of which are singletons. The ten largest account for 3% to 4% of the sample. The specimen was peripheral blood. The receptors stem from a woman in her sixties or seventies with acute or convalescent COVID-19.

CDR3 region: CASRLGSGGSYEQYV. CDR3 nucleotide sequence: TGTGCCAGCAGGCTGGGGAGCGGGGGCTCCTACGAGCAGTACGTC. The chain links TRBV28 to TRBJ2-7, with 8 bases fitting TRBD2. Germline V gene lookup returns CDR1 MDHEN and CDR2 SYDVKM. V was pared by 6 bases and J by 0 bases, with 7 bases of the junction left unmatched. The CDR3 totals 15 residues.

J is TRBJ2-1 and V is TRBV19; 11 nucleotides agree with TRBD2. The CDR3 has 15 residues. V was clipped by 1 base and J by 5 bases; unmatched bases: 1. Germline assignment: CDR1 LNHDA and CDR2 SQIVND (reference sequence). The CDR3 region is CASSIVAGGHNEQFF. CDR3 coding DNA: TGTGCCAGTAGTATAGTAGCGGGAGGGCACAATGAGCAGTTCTTC.

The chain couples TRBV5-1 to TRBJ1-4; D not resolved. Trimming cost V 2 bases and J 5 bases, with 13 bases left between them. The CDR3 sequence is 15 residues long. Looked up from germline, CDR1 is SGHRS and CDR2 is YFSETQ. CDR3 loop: CASSLRSGNNEKLFF. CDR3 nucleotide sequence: TGCGCCAGCAGCTTAAGATCAGGAAACAATGAAAAACTGTTTTTT.

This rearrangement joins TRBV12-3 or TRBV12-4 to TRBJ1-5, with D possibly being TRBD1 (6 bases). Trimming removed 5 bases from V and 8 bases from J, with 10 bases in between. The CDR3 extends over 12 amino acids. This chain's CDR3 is CASSPGVEPQHF. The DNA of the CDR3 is TGTGCCAGCAGTCCAGGGGTAGAGCCCCAGCATTTT.

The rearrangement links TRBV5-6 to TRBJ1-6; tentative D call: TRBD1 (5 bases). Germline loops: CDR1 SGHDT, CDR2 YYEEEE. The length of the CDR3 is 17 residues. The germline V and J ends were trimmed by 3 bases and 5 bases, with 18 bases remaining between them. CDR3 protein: CASSWGGDRTNNSPLHF. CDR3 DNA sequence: TGTGCCAGCAGCTGGGGTGGCGACAGAACTAATAATTCACCCCTCCACTTT.

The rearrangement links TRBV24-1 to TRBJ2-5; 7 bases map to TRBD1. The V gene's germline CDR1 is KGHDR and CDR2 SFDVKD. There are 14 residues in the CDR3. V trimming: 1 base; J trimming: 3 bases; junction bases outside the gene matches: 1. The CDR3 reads CATSDLQGKETQYF. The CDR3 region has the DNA TGTGCCACCAGTGATTTACAGGGGAAAGAGACCCAGTACTTC.

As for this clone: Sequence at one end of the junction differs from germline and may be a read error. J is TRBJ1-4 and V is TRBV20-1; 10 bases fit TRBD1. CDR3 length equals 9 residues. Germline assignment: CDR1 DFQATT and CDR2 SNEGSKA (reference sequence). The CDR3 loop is CAPGTGENF. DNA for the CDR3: TGCGCGCCCGGGACAGGGGAGAATTTT.

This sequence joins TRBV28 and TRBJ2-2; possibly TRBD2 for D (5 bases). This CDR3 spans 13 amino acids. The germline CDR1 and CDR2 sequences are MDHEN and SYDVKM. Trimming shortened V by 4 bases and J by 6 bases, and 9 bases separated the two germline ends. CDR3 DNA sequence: TGTGCCAGCAGTTCGAGGGTACCCGGGGAGCTGTTTTTT. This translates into CASSSRVPGELFF.

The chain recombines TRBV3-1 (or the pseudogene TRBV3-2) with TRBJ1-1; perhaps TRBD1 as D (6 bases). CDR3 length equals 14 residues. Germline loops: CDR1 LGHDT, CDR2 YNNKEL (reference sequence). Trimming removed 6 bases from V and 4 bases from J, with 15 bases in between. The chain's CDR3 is CASSLTGWITEAFF. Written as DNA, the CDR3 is TGTGCCAGCAGTTTAACAGGGTGGATCACTGAAGCTTTCTTT.

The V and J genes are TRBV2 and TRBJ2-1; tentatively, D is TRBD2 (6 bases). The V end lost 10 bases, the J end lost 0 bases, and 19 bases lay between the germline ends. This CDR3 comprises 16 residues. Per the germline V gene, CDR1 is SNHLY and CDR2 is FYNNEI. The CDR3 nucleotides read TGTGCCAAACAACACCGGCGGGACTCCTCCTACAATGAGCAGTTCTTC. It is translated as CAKQHRRDSSYNEQFF.

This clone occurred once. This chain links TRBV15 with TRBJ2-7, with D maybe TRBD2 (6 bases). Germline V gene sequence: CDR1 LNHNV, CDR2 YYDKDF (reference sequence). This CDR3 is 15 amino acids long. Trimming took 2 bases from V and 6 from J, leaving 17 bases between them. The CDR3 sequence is CATSRNSFTSFEQYF. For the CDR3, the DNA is TGTGCCACCAGCAGAAACTCATTTACTAGCTTCGAGCAGTACTTC.

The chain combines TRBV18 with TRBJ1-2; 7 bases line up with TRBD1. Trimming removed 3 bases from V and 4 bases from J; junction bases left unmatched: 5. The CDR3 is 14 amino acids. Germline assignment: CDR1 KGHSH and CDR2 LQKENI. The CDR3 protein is CASSPAGQSYGYTF. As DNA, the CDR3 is TGTGCCAGCTCACCGGCGGGACAGAGCTATGGCTACACCTTC.

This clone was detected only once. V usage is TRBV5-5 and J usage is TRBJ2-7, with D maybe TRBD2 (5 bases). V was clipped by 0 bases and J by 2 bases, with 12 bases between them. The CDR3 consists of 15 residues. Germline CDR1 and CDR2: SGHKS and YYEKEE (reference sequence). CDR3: CASSLESGNPYEQYF. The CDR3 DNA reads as TGTGCCAGCAGCTTGGAATCGGGGAACCCCTACGAGCAGTACTTC.